Listed below are T cell receptor beta chains from one sample, sequenced in a study of beta chain features in type 1 diabetes. Libraries were prepared by immunoSEQ multiplex PCR; TCRdb keeps only in-frame clonotypes and omits some of them. The sample has approximately 260,000 clones; approximately 20% are singletons. Sequenced sample: naive CD4+ T cells from blood. The source of these receptors is a middle-aged woman with type 1 diabetes. CDR3s include the opening cysteine and the closing phenylalanine or tryptophan. The order of the fields is J gene, clone size, V gene, D gene, CDR3 protein, CDR3 DNA. D genes are given only for firm matches. Expanded clones are given a class, and other clones once, few, many or no size at all.

TRBJ2-3 | . | TRBV10-3 | TRBD1 | CAISRDRGTDTQYF | TGTGCCATCAGTCGGGACAGGGGCACAGATACGCAGTATTTT
TRBJ2-1 | . | TRBV18 | . | CASSPETRGNEQFF | TGTGCCAGCTCACCCGAAACCCGGGGGAATGAGCAGTTCTTC
TRBJ2-1 | . | TRBV19 | TRBD2 | CASSSGSSSWSYNEQFF | TGTGCCAGTAGTAGCGGGAGCTCCTCTTGGTCCTACAATGAGCAGTTCTTC
TRBJ1-4 | . | TRBV6-5 | TRBD1 | CASSSGTGIEKLFF | TGTGCCAGCAGTTCCGGGACAGGGATAGAAAAACTGTTTTTT
TRBJ1-5 | . | TRBV18 | . | CASSPRVNGDQPQHF | TGTGCCAGCTCACCACGAGTCAACGGAGATCAGCCCCAGCATTTT
TRBJ2-5 | . | TRBV5-4 | TRBD2 | CASTDPNSGGKTQYF | TGTGCCAGCACCGACCCCAATAGCGGGGGGAAGACCCAGTACTTC
TRBJ2-5 | few | TRBV29-1 | TRBD2 | CSVEQLAGDGETQYF | TGCAGCGTTGAGCAACTAGCGGGAGATGGAGAGACCCAGTACTTC
TRBJ1-2 | . | TRBV15 | TRBD1 | CATSPRTGDGYTF | TGTGCCACCAGCCCCCGGACAGGGGATGGCTACACCTTC
TRBJ2-1 | . | TRBV7-2 | TRBD1 | CASSPTGDEQFF | TGTGCCAGCAGCCCGACAGGGGATGAGCAGTTCTTC
TRBJ2-1 | . | TRBV9 | TRBD2 | CASTTPGLATNEQFF | TGTGCCAGCACCACCCCGGGACTAGCGACCAATGAGCAGTTCTTC
TRBJ1-2 | . | TRBV30 | TRBD1 | CAWATGAYGYTF | TGTGCCTGGGCGACAGGGGCCTATGGCTACACCTTC
TRBJ2-1 | few | TRBV19 | . | CASSIGQGGGGSLINEQFF | TGTGCCAGTAGTATCGGACAGGGCGGTGGCGGGAGCCTAATCAATGAGCAGTTCTTC
TRBJ1-5 | . | TRBV7-2 | TRBD1 | CASSRRTGDNQPQHF | TGTGCCAGCAGCCGCCGGACAGGGGACAATCAGCCCCAGCATTTT
TRBJ1-4 | . | TRBV15 | . | CATSRDRAHEKLFF | TGTGCCACCAGCAGAGACAGGGCCCATGAAAAACTGTTTTTT
TRBJ2-1 | . | TRBV9 | . | CASSVLSYNEQFF | TGTGCCAGCAGCGTCCTAAGCTACAATGAGCAGTTCTTC
TRBJ2-5 | . | TRBV30 | . | CAWSQETQYF | TGTGCCTGGTCACAAGAGACCCAGTACTTC
TRBJ1-2 | . | TRBV7-2 | . | CASSSQIGAYGYTF | TGTGCCAGCAGCTCCCAAATAGGGGCCTATGGCTACACCTTC
TRBJ1-5 | few | TRBV4-1 | . | CASSQEGRGTNQPQHF | TGCGCCAGCAGCCAAGAAGGGCGGGGCACGAATCAGCCCCAGCATTTT
TRBJ2-2 | . | TRBV7-2 | . | CASRQTVTGELFF | TGTGCCAGCAGGCAGACAGTCACCGGGGAGCTGTTTTTT
TRBJ2-2 | . | TRBV29-1 | . | CSVYRVPGELFF | TGCAGCGTCTACAGGGTTCCCGGGGAGCTGTTTTTT
TRBJ2-7 | few | TRBV7-9 | . | CASSPSRDWTHEQYF | TGTGCCAGCAGCCCATCCAGGGACTGGACCCACGAGCAGTACTTC
TRBJ1-5 | . | TRBV18 | . | CASSPPNADHQHF | TGTGCCAGCTCACCACCGAACGCAGATCACCAGCATTTT
TRBJ1-5 | . | TRBV30 | . | CAWSVMRDQPQHF | TGTGCCTGGAGTGTTATGAGGGATCAGCCCCAGCATTTT
TRBJ2-5 | . | TRBV7-2 | TRBD2 | CASSLGLAGQETQYF | TGTGCCAGCAGCTTGGGACTAGCAGGCCAAGAGACCCAGTACTTC
TRBJ1-2 | few | TRBV5-8 | . | CASSLTWQGLGYTF | TGTGCCAGCAGCTTGACTTGGCAGGGCCTTGGCTACACCTTC
TRBJ2-2 | . | TRBV30 | . | CAWSGGPSRGELFF | TGTGCCTGGAGTGGAGGGCCGTCCAGGGGGGAGCTGTTTTTT
TRBJ2-3 | few | TRBV4-3 | TRBD2 | CASSQDRSAAGGPTDTQYF | TGCGCCAGCAGCCAAGATCGGTCTGCGGCGGGGGGGCCCACAGATACGCAGTATTTT
TRBJ1-1 | . | TRBV20-1 | . | CSALDGTEAFF | TGCAGTGCGTTAGATGGCACTGAAGCTTTCTTT
TRBJ1-1 | few | TRBV4-1 | . | CASRPTGSTEAFF | TGCGCCAGCAGGCCTACAGGGAGCACTGAAGCTTTCTTT
TRBJ2-7 | . | TRBV25-1 | . | CASSESGRQEQYF | TGTGCCAGCAGTGAATCAGGTCGTCAGGAGCAGTACTTC
TRBJ1-1 | few | TRBV20-1 | . | CSAREGSEAFF | TGCAGTGCTAGAGAGGGCAGTGAAGCTTTCTTT
TRBJ2-1 | few | TRBV2 | . | CASSEEDPRNYNEQFF | TGTGCCAGCAGTGAGGAGGACCCACGAAACTACAATGAGCAGTTCTTC
TRBJ1-5 | . | TRBV28 | TRBD1 | CASSLAGQGHQPQHF | TGTGCCAGCAGTTTAGCGGGACAGGGACATCAGCCCCAGCATTTT
TRBJ2-1 | . | TRBV30 | . | CAWSRQGRPPYNEQFF | TGTGCCTGGAGTAGGCAGGGGCGACCACCCTACAATGAGCAGTTCTTC
TRBJ2-1 | few | TRBV2 | . | CASSLATYNEQFF | TGTGCCAGCAGCCTAGCGACCTACAATGAGCAGTTCTTC
TRBJ2-1 | few | TRBV7-3 | . | CASSLGEYEQFF | TGTGCCAGCAGCTTAGGAGAGTATGAGCAGTTCTTC
TRBJ2-2 | . | TRBV6-5 | TRBD1 | CASSRSGGTGELFF | TGTGCCAGCAGCCGGTCAGGGGGAACCGGGGAGCTGTTTTTT
TRBJ2-1 | . | TRBV28 | TRBD2 | CASSPGTRKFF | TGTGCCAGCAGTCCCGGGACTAGGAAGTTCTTC
TRBJ2-7 | . | TRBV7-9 | . | CASSSLAGGVSYEQYF | TGTGCCAGCAGCTCCCTGGCTGGCGGGGTATCCTACGAGCAGTACTTC
TRBJ1-4 | few | TRBV18 | . | CASCRLTDEKLFF | TGTGCCAGCTGCAGGCTAACGGATGAAAAACTGTTTTTT
TRBJ2-1 | . | TRBV28 | . | CASSLGLGKQFF | TGTGCCAGCAGTTTAGGTCTGGGCAAGCAGTTCTTC
TRBJ2-3 | . | TRBV5-1 | . | CASSSLGGADTQYF | TGCGCCAGCAGCTCACTGGGGGGTGCAGATACGCAGTATTTT
TRBJ2-1 | few | TRBV29-1 | TRBD1 | CSVAKQGASQGEQFF | TGCAGCGTTGCAAAACAGGGGGCGTCCCAAGGGGAGCAGTTCTTC
TRBJ1-2 | . | TRBV7-9 | . | CASSSSPGQVGYTF | TGTGCCAGCAGCTCTTCACCGGGACAAGTGGGCTACACCTTC
TRBJ2-7 | few | TRBV11-2 | TRBD1 | CASSYPGQSYEQYF | TGTGCCAGCAGCTACCCGGGACAGTCCTACGAGCAGTACTTC
TRBJ1-4 | few | TRBV7-2 | TRBD1 | CASSDPGQGHEKLFF | TGTGCCAGCAGCGATCCGGGACAGGGACATGAAAAACTGTTTTTT
TRBJ2-7 | few | TRBV9 | . | CASSELSRGEQYF | TGTGCCAGCAGCGAACTCTCTCGCGGCGAGCAGTACTTC
TRBJ1-5 | . | TRBV7-9 | . | CASSFGAQPQHF | TGTGCCAGCAGCTTTGGGGCCCAGCCCCAGCATTTT
TRBJ2-5 | . | TRBV28 | TRBD2 | CASATGTSGGARETQYF | TGTGCCAGCGCGACCGGGACTAGCGGGGGGGCCCGGGAGACCCAGTACTTC
TRBJ2-1 | few | TRBV5-1 | . | CASSSAVYNEQFF | TGCGCCAGCAGCTCCGCAGTTTACAATGAGCAGTTCTTC